The rows below give T cell receptor beta chains drawn from one sample of a study of CD4 T cells in relation to SARS-CoV-2 and coronaviruses. Profiled with immunoSEQ multiplex PCR; TCRdb holds only in-frame clones, not every one. The sample consists of 35,000 to 45,000 clones, under 85% of them appearing once. Their cognate antigens are unknown. The sample was memory CD4+ T cells from PBMCs, cultured in vitro. The receptor source for this set is an adult with COVID-19. The CDR3 runs from the conserved cysteine through the conserved F or W. A D gene is named only where the DNA matches it firmly.

>TRBV7-8|TRBD2
CASSLDRLAGHPYNEQFF
>TRBV18|NA
CASSLGVGSEQYF
>TRBV7-2|TRBD1
CASSQQGAGETQYF
>TRBV18|TRBD2
CASSPGTSGSYNEQFF
>TRBV28|NA
CASSLPAGSYEQYF
>TRBV10-2|NA
CATETESNQPQHF
>TRBV30|NA
CAWSRNTEAFF
>TRBV5-1|NA
CASSLRAGYNEQFF
>TRBV7-3|NA
CASSPTIGGEQFF
>TRBV5-4|TRBD2
CASSEPGLAGVSNEQFF
>TRBV6-7|TRBD1
CASSYLPGTGGSGTNVLTF
>TRBV27|NA
CASSKVGLEQFF
>TRBV28|NA
CASSPSGGNQPQHF
>TRBV6-5|NA
CASSWGVGNTGELFF
>TRBV7-3|NA
CASSLSSTDTQYF
>TRBV10-3|TRBD2
CAISEGGRAWDEQFF
>TRBV5-6|TRBD1
CASSSPQGSRDTEAFF
>TRBV24-1|NA
CATSVGYEQYF
>TRBV28|NA
CASSLVTHYGYTF
>TRBV7-9|NA
CASREAGGGSYEQYF
>TRBV21-1|NA
CASSKASTGYGYTF
>TRBV7-2|NA
CASSFTRDSYNEQFF
>TRBV28|TRBD2
CASSSPVRLAGDTDTQYF
>TRBV28|TRBD1
CASSRQGATYGYTF
>TRBV3-1/TRBV3-2|NA
CASSQVAGGGRNQYF
>TRBV10-3|NA
CAIRRVNNEQFF
>TRBV27|TRBD1
CASSTRQGPYEQYF
>TRBV12-5|NA
CASGLVLGRSSYNEQFF
>TRBV5-1|TRBD2
CASSLNFGTSIYEQYF
>TRBV24-1|TRBD2
CATSARAAGGFYEQYF
>TRBV5-4|NA
CASRDAGFGVNTEAFF
>TRBV6-5|NA
CASRPLAGNEQFF
>TRBV30|NA
CAWSSVGSHEKLFF
>TRBV7-9|NA
CASSLILNTEAFF
>TRBV10-3|TRBD1
CAIRGQGGTDTQYF
>TRBV18|NA
CASSQIPGPYNSPLHF
>TRBV5-6|TRBD1
CASSLGSGTVYTYGYTF
>TRBV11-1|NA
CASSTWTSYEQYF
>TRBV28|NA
CASSTISTSGNQETQYF
>TRBV3-1/TRBV3-2|TRBD2
CASSPTSASYEQYF
>TRBV28|TRBD1
CASSPSEGAGTNEKLFF
>TRBV11-2|NA
CASSLVSSYYEQYF
>TRBV6-5|NA
CASREGGARTDTQYF
>TRBV3-1/TRBV3-2|TRBD2
CASSQGLGRAVYEQYF
>TRBV2|NA
CASKPAAGTLNEQFF
>TRBV6-2/TRBV6-3|NA
CASSFRRNTEAFF
>TRBV7-2|NA
CASSLETQYF
>TRBV15|TRBD1
CATSRDRDSPLEAFF
>TRBV2|NA
CASSESRFTEAFF
>TRBV6-2/TRBV6-3|NA
CASSYGRRISFALGEQYF
>TRBV7-9|NA
CASSLIVDYGYTF
>TRBV6-6|TRBD2
CASSYPGGSPHNEQFF
>TRBV18|NA
CASSPQGGGGYYNEQFF
>TRBV4-3|TRBD1
CASSGQEGDEQFF
>TRBV19|TRBD2
CASSIGTRFNEQFF
>TRBV11-2|NA
CASSSGRGRVYNEQFF
>TRBV5-1|TRBD2
CASSHSGLAGGWAREQYF
>TRBV4-3|NA
CASSQGQGTGANVLTF